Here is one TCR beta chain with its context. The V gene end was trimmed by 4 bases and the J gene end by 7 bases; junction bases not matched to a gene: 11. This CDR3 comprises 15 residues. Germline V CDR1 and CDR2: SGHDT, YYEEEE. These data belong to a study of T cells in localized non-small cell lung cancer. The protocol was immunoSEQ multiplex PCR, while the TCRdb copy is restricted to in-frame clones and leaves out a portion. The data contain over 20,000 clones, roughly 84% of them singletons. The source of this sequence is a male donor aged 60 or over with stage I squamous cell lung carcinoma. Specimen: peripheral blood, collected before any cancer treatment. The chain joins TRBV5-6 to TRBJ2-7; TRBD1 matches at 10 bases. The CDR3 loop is CASSRGGQGFREQYF. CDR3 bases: TGTGCCAGCAGCCGTGGGGGACAGGGGTTTAGGGAGCAGTACTTC.